This T cell receptor beta chain was profiled in a study of siplizumab effects on memory and regulatory T cells. On this clone: No antigen is known for it.

Trimming took off 4 bases at V and 0 bases at J, with 14 bases between the two ends. Germline-derived CDR1 and CDR2 are SGHRS and YFSETQ. There are 16 residues in the CDR3. Per sample, 95,000 to 100,000 TCR templates were assayed. TCRdb's table, derived via immunoSEQ multiplex PCR, lists solely in-frame clones and lacks some. Altogether 90,000 to 110,000 clones are present, about 93% being singletons, with the ten largest covering about 0.32%. Study outcomes and limitations: Alloreactive sequences traceable to unstimulated CD4+ memory cells were significantly reduced by siplizumab. A major contribution to the alloresponse seemed to be made by naive T cells, which seemed more diverse than memory cells.

The TCR sequence derives from a human donor in good health. Material for sequencing was CD4+ T cells sorted from blood. The chain combines TRBV5-1 with TRBJ1-3, with a weak D call TRBD1 (5 bases). CDR3: CASSRGDGNSGNTIYF. The CDR3 region has the DNA TGCGCCAGCAGCCGAGGGGACGGCAACTCTGGAAACACCATATATTTT.